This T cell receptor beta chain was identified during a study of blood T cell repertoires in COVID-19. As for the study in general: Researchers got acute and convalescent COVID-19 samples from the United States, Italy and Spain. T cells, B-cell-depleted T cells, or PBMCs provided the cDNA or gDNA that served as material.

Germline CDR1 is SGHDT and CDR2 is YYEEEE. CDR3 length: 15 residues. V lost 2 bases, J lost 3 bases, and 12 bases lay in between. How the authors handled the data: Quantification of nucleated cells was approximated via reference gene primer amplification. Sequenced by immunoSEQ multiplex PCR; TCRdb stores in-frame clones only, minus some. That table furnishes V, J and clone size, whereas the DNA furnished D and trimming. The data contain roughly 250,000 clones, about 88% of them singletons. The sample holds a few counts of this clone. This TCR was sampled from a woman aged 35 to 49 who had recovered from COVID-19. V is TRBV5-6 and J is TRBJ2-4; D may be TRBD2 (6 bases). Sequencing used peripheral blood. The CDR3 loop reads CASSFRLANKNIQYF. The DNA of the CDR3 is TGTGCCAGCAGCTTCAGGCTAGCGAACAAAAACATTCAGTACTTC. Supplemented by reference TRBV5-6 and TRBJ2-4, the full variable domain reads DAGVTQSPTHLIKTRGQQVTLRCSPKSGHDTVSWYQQALGQGPQFIFQYYEEEERQRGNFPDRFSGHQFPNYSSELNVNALLLGDSALYLCASSFRLANKNIQYFGAGTRLSVL.